The clone carrying this T cell receptor (beta chain) was detected once. Its antigen is as yet unknown. The data stem from a study of cytomegalovirus exposure and HLA in healthy donors. Study conclusions and caveats: Most TCR beta V segments were productive about 87% or about 30% of the time in an earlier analysis.

The PCR used 60 Vbeta and 13 Jbeta primers. Assay used: immunoSEQ multiplex PCR; TCRdb lists only in-frame clones, some missing. Here the sample spans about 120,000 clones, around 80% being singletons. CDR1 and CDR2 (germline): SGHRS, YFSETQ. This CDR3 is built from 16 residues. The junction had 6 bases not matched to a gene; V was cut back by 4 bases and J by 0 bases. V is TRBV5-1 and J is TRBJ2-3, with TRBD2 matching 9 bases. Sequencing was carried out using PBMCs. The clonotype comes from a man aged 25-40 years in good health and CMV-seropositive. The CDR3 DNA is TGCGCCAGCAGCCTCGCAGCGGGAGGTAGCACAGATACGCAGTATTTT. Translated, it gives CASSLAAGGSTDTQYF. Full variable domain (rest looked up from reference TRBV5-1 and TRBJ2-3): KAGVTQTPRYLIKTRGQQVTLSCSPISGHRSVSWYQQTPGQGLQFLFEYFSETQRNKGNFPGRFSGRQFSNSRSEMNVSTLELGDSALYLCASSLAAGGSTDTQYFGPGTRLTVL.